The 5 T cell receptor beta chains reported below all come from one sample, sequenced in a study of control samples from healthy donors and cancer patients. The table came from immunoSEQ multiplex PCR; TCRdb's copy has only in-frame clones and leaves some out. The sample holds 100,000 to 150,000 clones, about 91% seen once. Sample: blood. These receptors all come from a man aged 18 to 30 in good health.

The chain carries TRBV29-1 and TRBJ2-5; 10 bases fit TRBD1. This CDR3 comprises 13 residues. Germline V gives CDR1 SQVTM, CDR2 ANQGSEA. Trimming at V came to 4 bases and at J to 6 bases, leaving 5 bases not matched to a gene. This chain's CDR3 is CSVGDRGPKTQYF. The CDR3 bases are TGCAGCGTTGGAGACAGGGGGCCGAAGACCCAGTACTTC.

V usage is TRBV12-5 and J usage is TRBJ1-1; D is undetermined. CDR3 length: 12 amino acids. Germline V gives CDR1 LGHNT, CDR2 FRNRAP. Trimming took off 2 bases at V and 5 bases at J, with 6 bases between the two ends. The CDR3: CASGLWRTEAFF. Here the CDR3 DNA reads TGTGCTAGTGGTTTGTGGAGGACTGAAGCTTTCTTT.

The chain couples TRBV25-1 to TRBJ2-2; D is possibly TRBD1 (8 bases). Germline V gives CDR1 MGHDK, CDR2 SYGVNS. The ends were cut back, 1 base at V and 5 bases at J, with 14 bases in the middle. There are 16 residues in the CDR3. The CDR3 region has the DNA TGTGCCAGCAGTGAATCTGACAGGGGAGGGACCGGGGAGCTGTTTTTT. Translation gives CASSESDRGGTGELFF.

As for this clone: The junction and the germline gene differ at one end; a read error may be behind it. The gene calls are TRBV20-1 and TRBJ1-2; D not certain. The CDR3 is 11 amino acids. Germline V gene data show CDR1 as DFQATT and CDR2 as SNEGSKA (reference sequence). CDR3 nucleotides: TGCAGTGCTAGTTTGAGGAGCCGCTTCGCCTTC. Protein sequence: CSASLRSRFAF.

CDR3 sequence (DNA): TGTGCCAGCTCACCAGGGGGGTCTATGAACACTGAAGCTTTCTTT. It encodes CASSPGGSMNTEAFF. The V gene is TRBV18, the J gene TRBJ1-1; D may be TRBD1 (5 bases). Germline V gene data show CDR1 as KGHSH and CDR2 as LQKENI. This CDR3 has 15 residues. Trimming shortened V by 2 bases and J by 0 bases, and 10 bases separated the two germline ends.